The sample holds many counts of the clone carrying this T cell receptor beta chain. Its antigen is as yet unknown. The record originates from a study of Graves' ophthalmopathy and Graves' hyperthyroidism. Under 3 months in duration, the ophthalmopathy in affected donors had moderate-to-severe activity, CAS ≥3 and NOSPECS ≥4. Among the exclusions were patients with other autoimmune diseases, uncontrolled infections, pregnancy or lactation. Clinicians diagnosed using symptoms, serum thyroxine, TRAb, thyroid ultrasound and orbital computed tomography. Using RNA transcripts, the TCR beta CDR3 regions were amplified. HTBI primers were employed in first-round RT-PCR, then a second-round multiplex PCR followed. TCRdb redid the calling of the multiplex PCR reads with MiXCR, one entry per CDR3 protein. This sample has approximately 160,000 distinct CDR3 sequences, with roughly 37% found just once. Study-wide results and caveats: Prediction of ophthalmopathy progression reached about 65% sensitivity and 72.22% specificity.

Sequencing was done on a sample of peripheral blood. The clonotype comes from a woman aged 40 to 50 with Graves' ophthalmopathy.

CDR3 loop: CASSSNRDPYGYTF. CDR3 nucleotide sequence: TGTGCCAGCAGCTCCAACAGGGACCCCTATGGCTACACCTTC. The chain employs TRBV7-2 and TRBJ1-2, with a possible D match to TRBD1 (6 bases). Germline-derived CDR1 and CDR2 are SGHTA and FQGNSA. The CDR3 runs to 14 residues. Deletions cut 4 bases from V and 4 bases from J, with 13 bases between.